A selection of T cell receptor beta chains follows, all from one sample in a study of neurological immune-mediated disorders. From the 5' RACE reads, TCRdb called clonotypes with MiXCR, one entry per CDR3 protein. The profile covers more than 25,000 distinct CDR3 sequences, with less than 5% appearing a single time and roughly 25% taken by the ten largest. Source material: CD4+ T cells from blood. Receptors were obtained from a woman aged 40-49 years in good health. The CDR3 runs from the conserved cysteine through the conserved F or W. D genes are given only for firm matches. Rows may omit the clone size; those that give it use once, few, many or a size class.

clone size	D gene	V gene	J gene	CDR3 DNA	CDR3 protein
many	NA	TRBV7-2	TRBJ1-2	TGTGCCAGCAGCTTAACTGGGGGGGTTTATAGCTATGGCTACACCTTC	CASSLTGGVYSYGYTF
many	TRBD2	TRBV10-3	TRBJ2-5	TGTGCCATCAGTCCACTGGGAGGGTACCAAGAGACCCAGTACTTC	CAISPLGGYQETQYF
many	TRBD1	TRBV7-2	TRBJ2-1	TGTGCCAGCAGCCTGGACAGGGTTGGGAATGAGCAGTTCTTC	CASSLDRVGNEQFF
many	TRBD1	TRBV7-2	TRBJ2-7	TGTGCCAGCAGCACGACCCGGGACAGAACCTACGAGCAGTACTTC	CASSTTRDRTYEQYF
NA	NA	TRBV15	TRBJ1-5	TGTGCCACCAGCAGGGACACGGATCTACTAGATAGCAATCAGCCCCAGCATTTT	CATSRDTDLLDSNQPQHF
many	NA	TRBV6-6	TRBJ2-2	TGTGCCAGCTGTTCAGGAAGGGTCACCGGGGAGCTGTTTTTT	CASCSGRVTGELFF
many	NA	TRBV5-1	TRBJ1-1	TGCGCCAGCAGCAAACGCGGGGGCGCGGACACTGAAGCTTTCTTT	CASSKRGGADTEAFF
many	NA	TRBV2	TRBJ2-5	TGTGCCAGCGGCCTTGGCGGGCCCATAGAAGAGACCCAGTACTTC	CASGLGGPIEETQYF
many	NA	TRBV7-2	TRBJ2-2	TGTGCCAGCAGCTTAGAGGGCAACACCGGGGAGCTGTTTTTT	CASSLEGNTGELFF
many	TRBD1	TRBV5-1	TRBJ2-2	TGCGCCAGCAGCTTGACATTCACAGGGGGCCCCGGGGAGCTGTTTTTT	CASSLTFTGGPGELFF
many	TRBD2	TRBV5-1	TRBJ2-2	TGCGCCAGCAGCTTGGGGACTAGCAAGGCCGGGGAGCTGTTTTTT	CASSLGTSKAGELFF
many	NA	TRBV20-1	TRBJ2-1	TGCAGTGCCAGGCCCCCGGGGGCGGGAGTGTACGGTGAGCAGTTCTTC	CSARPPGAGVYGEQFF
many	TRBD1	TRBV12-3/TRBV12-4	TRBJ2-2	TGTGCCAGCAGTTTCGGGACAGGGGGCTGGGACACCGGGGAGCTGTTTTTT	CASSFGTGGWDTGELFF
many	TRBD1	TRBV20-1	TRBJ1-2	TGCAGTGCTTTTACAGGGGGCTATGGCTACACCTTC	CSAFTGGYGYTF
medium-sized	TRBD2	TRBV20-1	TRBJ2-7	TGCAGTGCTAGAGGGTCTAGCGGGGGGAACTACGAGCAGTACTTC	CSARGSSGGNYEQYF
many	TRBD2	TRBV6-5	TRBJ2-7	TGTGCCAGCAGTTACAGATCCCCTCAGCGGGGGGGCCTTTACGAGCAGTACTTC	CASSYRSPQRGGLYEQYF
many	TRBD1	TRBV12-3/TRBV12-4	TRBJ2-7	TGTGCCAGCAGTTCCAGGACAGGGTTCGAGCAGTACTTC	CASSSRTGFEQYF
many	NA	TRBV10-3	TRBJ1-2	TGTGCCATCAGGCAGGGGTCTCAAAACTATGGCTACACCTTC	CAIRQGSQNYGYTF
many	NA	TRBV6-2/TRBV6-3	TRBJ2-7	TGTGCCAGCAGTAAGCCAGCCGTGGCCCCCTACTACGAGCAGTACTTC	CASSKPAVAPYYEQYF
many	NA	TRBV2	TRBJ2-2	TGTGCCAGCGGCCGGGATATGAGCCCCGGGGAGCTGTTTTTT	CASGRDMSPGELFF
many	TRBD1	TRBV20-1	TRBJ2-1	TGCAGTGCTAAGTCAGGGGGCTCCTACAATGAGCAGTTCTTC	CSAKSGGSYNEQFF
many	NA	TRBV5-1	TRBJ1-1	TGCGCCAGCAGCTTGGGGGTCCTTGGTCGAGACAAGAACACTGAAGCTTTCTTT	CASSLGVLGRDKNTEAFF
many	TRBD2	TRBV12-5	TRBJ2-5	TGTGCTAGTGGCAAACTAGCGGAAGAGACCCAGTACTTC	CASGKLAEETQYF
many	NA	TRBV3-1	TRBJ1-1	TGTGCCAGCAGCCGCGGAACCTTAAACACTGAAGCTTTCTTT	CASSRGTLNTEAFF
many	NA	TRBV7-6	TRBJ2-2	TGTGCCAGCAGCTTAAGGCCGGGCCCGGGTACCGGGGAGCTGTTTTTT	CASSLRPGPGTGELFF
many	TRBD2	TRBV12-3/TRBV12-4	TRBJ2-3	TGTGCCAGCAGTTTAGGAGTGACGGGGGGAAACACAGATACGCAGTATTTT	CASSLGVTGGNTDTQYF
many	NA	TRBV5-1	TRBJ1-1	TGCGCCAGCAGCTCGATCTCCGGAGGGGACACTGAAGCTTTCTTT	CASSSISGGDTEAFF
medium-sized	NA	TRBV10-3	TRBJ1-5	TGTGCCACCGCCGGAGCCAATCAGCCCCAGCATTTT	CATAGANQPQHF
many	NA	TRBV7-9	TRBJ1-3	TGTGCCAGCAGCTTCCTCAGGGGCCGAACCAGGGGTGCTGGAAACACCATATATTTT	CASSFLRGRTRGAGNTIYF
many	NA	TRBV5-1	TRBJ2-7	TGCGCCAGCAGCCGGACCCTCTACGAGCAGTACTTC	CASSRTLYEQYF
many	NA	TRBV4-1	TRBJ1-5	TGCGCCAGCAGCCATACCACCGGAAGATCCAGACAGCCCCAGCATTTT	CASSHTTGRSRQPQHF
many	NA	TRBV5-1	TRBJ2-5	TGCGCCAGCAGGCCTCCAGGACGTAAAGCGGAGACCCAGTACTTC	CASRPPGRKAETQYF
many	NA	TRBV5-1	TRBJ1-2	TGCGCCAGCAGCTCGACTAGACAGGCTGGGGGCTACACCTTC	CASSSTRQAGGYTF
many	NA	TRBV7-9	TRBJ2-2	TGTGCCAGCAGCTTAAGTCAGAACACCGGGGAGCTGTTTTTT	CASSLSQNTGELFF
many	NA	TRBV10-3	TRBJ1-3	TGTGCCATCAGTGTGGACCGAACCCGGACGAGAAACACCATATATTTT	CAISVDRTRTRNTIYF
many	NA	TRBV30	TRBJ1-5	TGTGCCTGGAGTAGGGGAGGCGATCAGCCCCAGCATTTT	CAWSRGGDQPQHF
many	TRBD1	TRBV20-1	TRBJ1-6	TGCAGTGCAAGACCCCAAGCCGGGACAGGCGGTTCACCCCTCCACTTT	CSARPQAGTGGSPLHF
many	TRBD2	TRBV4-1	TRBJ2-7	TGCGCCAGCCAACTTCTAGCGGGAGGCTACGAGCAGTACTTC	CASQLLAGGYEQYF
NA	TRBD1	TRBV20-1	TRBJ2-7	TGCAGTGCTAGAGATGGACAGGGGTCCTACGAGCAGTACTTC	CSARDGQGSYEQYF
medium-sized	NA	TRBV6-2/TRBV6-3	TRBJ2-2	TGTGCCAGCAGTTGGGGTCAGAACACCGGGGAGCTGTTTTTT	CASSWGQNTGELFF
many	NA	TRBV9	TRBJ1-1	TGTGCCAGCAGCGTAGGTGTCCCCGGCTCAGAAGCTTTCTTT	CASSVGVPGSEAFF
few	TRBD2	TRBV11-2	TRBJ2-1	TGTGCCAGCAGCTTGGCGGGGGACTACTACAATGAGCAGTTCTTC	CASSLAGDYYNEQFF